The rows below give T cell receptor beta chains drawn from one sample of a study of blood T cell repertoires in COVID-19. Clones were sequenced by immunoSEQ multiplex PCR, and TCRdb holds only the in-frame ones, with some missing. The sample consists of around 130,000 clones, roughly 89% of them appearing once. Specimen: peripheral blood. These receptors originate from a man in his forties or fifties with active or convalescent COVID-19. Each CDR3 is given with its conserved first and last residue. The order of the fields is V gene, clone size, D gene, J gene, CDR3 DNA, CDR3 protein. A D gene is named only where the DNA matches it firmly. Only part of the rows carry a size: once, few, many, or a class if the clone is expanded.

>TRBV5-6|.|TRBD2|TRBJ2-7
TGTGCCAGCAGCACGCCGGGACTAGCGGAGAGCTCCTACGAGCAGTACTTC
CASSTPGLAESSYEQYF
>TRBV5-5|once|.|TRBJ2-2
TGTGCCAGCAGCTTGGCAGTGCGGTCAAACACCGGGGAGCTGTTTTTT
CASSLAVRSNTGELFF
>TRBV6-5|.|.|TRBJ2-5
TGTGCCAGCAGCCAAACTCGGAGTACCGTAGAGACCCAGTACTTC
CASSQTRSTVETQYF
>TRBV5-6|.|.|TRBJ1-4
TGTGCCAGCAGCTCCGGGGTCAGGCGGAATGAAAAACTGTTTTTT
CASSSGVRRNEKLFF
>TRBV19|.|.|TRBJ1-6
TGTGCCAGTAGTATAGTCTCGACAGGATCAATCTCTCCCCTCCACTTT
CASSIVSTGSISPLHF
>TRBV21-1|.|.|TRBJ1-1
TGTGCCAGCAGCAAAGGAGGCTCCGGGTCTAAAAACACTGAAGCTTTCTTT
CASSKGGSGSKNTEAFF
>TRBV6-5|.|.|TRBJ1-2
TGTGCCAGCAAAATAAACGTGGAGGGGACCTATGGCTACACCTTC
CASKINVEGTYGYTF
>TRBV29-1|.|TRBD1|TRBJ1-1
TGCAGCGTGAACAGGGGGCTGATGGGGACTGAAGCTTTCTTT
CSVNRGLMGTEAFF
>TRBV4-3|once|.|TRBJ1-4
TGCGCCAGCAGCCAAGATCTTGGAGGGGTGATGGGTAATGAAAAACTGTTTTTT
CASSQDLGGVMGNEKLFF
>TRBV28|.|.|TRBJ2-7
TGTGCCAGCAGTACCCGGAGTTCCCTACGAGGGGAGCAGTACTTC
CASSTRSSLRGEQYF
>TRBV4-3|.|TRBD2|TRBJ2-3
TGCGCCAGCAGCCAAGATAGCGGGACTAGCGGTCCCACAGATACGCAGTATTTT
CASSQDSGTSGPTDTQYF
>TRBV2|.|TRBD2|TRBJ2-1
TGTGCCAGCAGTGAGACTAGCGGGGTCAACAATGAGCAGTTCTTC
CASSETSGVNNEQFF
>TRBV25-1|.|TRBD1|TRBJ1-2
TGTGCCAGCAGACAGGGGGAACGCTACACCTTC
CASRQGERYTF
>TRBV4-2|.|TRBD2|TRBJ2-2
TGTGCCAGCAGCCCCTCTAGCGGGAGTATGGGCGGGGAGCTGTTTTTT
CASSPSSGSMGGELFF
>TRBV4-1|once|TRBD2|TRBJ2-3
TGCGCCAGCAGCCAAGATTCCTCTAGCGGGGTAAGCACAGATACGCAGTATTTT
CASSQDSSSGVSTDTQYF
>TRBV9|.|TRBD2|TRBJ2-5
TGTGCCAGCAGCGCCGGGACTAGGCAAGAGACCCAGTACTTC
CASSAGTRQETQYF
>TRBV10-3|.|TRBD1|TRBJ2-7
TGTGCCACGGAGAGGGACAGGGGGTTCCACGAGCAGTACTTC
CATERDRGFHEQYF
>TRBV7-2|.|.|TRBJ1-2
TGTGCCAGCAGCACTACCGAACAGGGCTCTCGCTACACCTTC
CASSTTEQGSRYTF
>TRBV5-1|.|.|TRBJ2-2
TGCGCCAGCAGCTTGGAGCCGGCAGGGGGAGGAACCGGGGAGCTGTTTTTT
CASSLEPAGGGTGELFF
>TRBV4-1|.|TRBD1|TRBJ2-7
TGCGCCAGCAGCCAGGGACAGGGGACGACCTACGAGCAGTACTTC
CASSQGQGTTYEQYF
>TRBV18|few|.|TRBJ1-2
TGTGCCAGCTCACCACCGCCCGGGATGCAGCGTGGCTACACCTTC
CASSPPPGMQRGYTF
>TRBV7-8|.|TRBD1|TRBJ2-7
TGTGCCAGCAGCGCCCGGACAGGGGGACCCTACGAGCAGTACTTC
CASSARTGGPYEQYF
>TRBV11-3|.|.|TRBJ1-3
TGTGCCAGCAGCTTAACAGGGGGAAACACCATATATTTT
CASSLTGGNTIYF
>TRBV18|.|TRBD1|TRBJ1-6
TGTGCCAGCTCACCACAACGGCCGGGACAGGGGACCCTCCACTTT
CASSPQRPGQGTLHF
>TRBV2|.|.|TRBJ1-1
TGTGCCGGCGACAACAGAGTACACACTGAAGCTTTCTTT
CAGDNRVHTEAFF
>TRBV12-3/TRBV12-4|.|.|TRBJ2-1
TGTGCCAGCAGTTTTGGTCAGGGTCATGAGCAGTTCTTC
CASSFGQGHEQFF
>TRBV6-5|.|.|TRBJ1-5
TGTGCCAGCAGATGGCGGGGTAGCAATCAGCCCCAGCATTTT
CASRWRGSNQPQHF
>TRBV19|.|TRBD1|TRBJ1-6
TGTGCCACCCGGGGACAGGGGAATTCACCCCTCCACTTT
CATRGQGNSPLHF
>TRBV19|.|TRBD1|TRBJ2-7
TGTGCCAGTAGTAGCCGGGACAGCTACTACGAGCAGTACTTC
CASSSRDSYYEQYF
>TRBV28|.|.|TRBJ2-7
TGTGCCAGCAGTTTAAGATTGAGTGCCTACGAGCAGTACTTC
CASSLRLSAYEQYF
>TRBV18|.|TRBD1|TRBJ2-5
TGTGCCAGCTCACGACGGGACAGACAAGAGACCCAGTACTTC
CASSRRDRQETQYF
>TRBV5-1|once|TRBD1|TRBJ1-1
TGCGCCAGCCAGCAGGCGGAAGTTTACAGGGGAAGGTACCCGAACACTGAAGCTTTCTTT
CASQQAEVYRGRYPNTEAFF
>TRBV5-1|.|.|TRBJ1-3
TGCGCCAGCAGCCCAGGCCGGGGGGCCCGCTCTGGAAACACCATATATTTT
CASSPGRGARSGNTIYF
>TRBV29-1|.|.|TRBJ1-2
TGCAGCGGAGGAGGCGGGACGACGGACGGCTACACCTTC
CSGGGGTTDGYTF
>TRBV28|.|TRBD1|TRBJ1-2
TGTGCCAGCGCCCCCGGGACAGGGTACTATGGCTACACCTTC
CASAPGTGYYGYTF
>TRBV5-4|.|TRBD1|TRBJ2-7
TGTGCCAGCAGCTTGGAGGGGGCCCAGGGCTACGAGCAGTACTTC
CASSLEGAQGYEQYF
>TRBV24-1|.|TRBD1|TRBJ2-1
TGTGCCACCAGTGATTTGGCAGGGGGCCCCTACAATGAGCAGTTCTTC
CATSDLAGGPYNEQFF
>TRBV2|.|.|TRBJ2-7
TGTGCCAGCAGAGGGTTTTTGTGGGGGGAAGTCGGTGGAGGGACAGCCTCCTACGAGCAGTACTTC
CASRGFLWGEVGGGTASYEQYF
>TRBV10-1|.|TRBD2|TRBJ2-2
TGCGCCAGCAGGACTAGCGGAGAAGGCGGGGAGCTGTTTTTT
CASRTSGEGGELFF
>TRBV10-3|.|TRBD1|TRBJ1-1
TGTGCCATCAGTGATGGGACAGGAGTACGCACTGAAGCTTTCTTT
CAISDGTGVRTEAFF
>TRBV28|.|TRBD1|TRBJ2-1
TGTGCCAGCACCCCAGGGGGCCAATCCTACAATGAGCAGTTCTTC
CASTPGGQSYNEQFF
>TRBV10-3|.|.|TRBJ1-6
TGTGCCATCAGTGGGGGGCGATATAATTCACCCCTCCACTTT
CAISGGRYNSPLHF
>TRBV5-4|few|TRBD1|TRBJ2-4
TGTGCCAGCAGGGACAGGGGGGGAAACATTCAGTACTTC
CASRDRGGNIQYF
>TRBV24-1|.|.|TRBJ2-3
TGTGCCACCAGTGATTCAGGGGGCACAGATACGCAGTATTTT
CATSDSGGTDTQYF
>TRBV7-2|.|.|TRBJ1-1
TGTGCCAGCAGCTTTAGGAGGGGCGCGACTGAAGCTTTCTTT
CASSFRRGATEAFF
>TRBV5-5|.|.|TRBJ1-4
TGTGCCAGCAGCTTGGGGTTGGGGACTTTAGCTGAAAAACTGTTTTTT
CASSLGLGTLAEKLFF